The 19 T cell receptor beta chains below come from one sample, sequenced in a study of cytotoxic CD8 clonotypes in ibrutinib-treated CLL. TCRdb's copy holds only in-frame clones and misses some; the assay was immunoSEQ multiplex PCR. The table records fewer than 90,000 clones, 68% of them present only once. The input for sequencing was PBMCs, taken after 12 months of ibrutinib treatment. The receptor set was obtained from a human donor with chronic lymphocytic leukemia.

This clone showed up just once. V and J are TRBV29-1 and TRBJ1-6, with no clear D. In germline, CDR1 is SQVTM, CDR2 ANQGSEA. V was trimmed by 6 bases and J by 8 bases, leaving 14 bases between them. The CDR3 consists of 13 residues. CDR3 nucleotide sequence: TGCAGCGTAGTCGAGAGCTTAGATTCACCCCTCCACTTT. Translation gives CSVVESLDSPLHF.

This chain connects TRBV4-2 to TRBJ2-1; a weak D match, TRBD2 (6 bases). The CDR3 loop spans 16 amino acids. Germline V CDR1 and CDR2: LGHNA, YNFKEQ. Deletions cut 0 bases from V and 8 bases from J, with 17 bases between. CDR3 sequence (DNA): TGTGCCAGCAGCCAAGATGAGGAGGGCAGTCTCGATGAGCAGTTCTTC. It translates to CASSQDEEGSLDEQFF.

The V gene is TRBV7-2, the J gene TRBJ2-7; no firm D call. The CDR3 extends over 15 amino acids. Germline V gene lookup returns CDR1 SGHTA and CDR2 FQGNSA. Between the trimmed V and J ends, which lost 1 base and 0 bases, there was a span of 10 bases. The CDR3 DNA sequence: TGTGCCAGCAGCTTAGGTGGCAGCTCCTCCTACGAGCAGTACTTC. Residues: CASSLGGSSSYEQYF.

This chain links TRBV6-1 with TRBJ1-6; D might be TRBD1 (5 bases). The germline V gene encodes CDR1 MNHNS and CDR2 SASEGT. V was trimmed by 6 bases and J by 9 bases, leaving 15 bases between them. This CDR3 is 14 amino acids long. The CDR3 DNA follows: TGTGCCAGCAGGGAAAGGACACCGAGTTCACCCCTCCACTTT. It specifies CASRERTPSSPLHF.

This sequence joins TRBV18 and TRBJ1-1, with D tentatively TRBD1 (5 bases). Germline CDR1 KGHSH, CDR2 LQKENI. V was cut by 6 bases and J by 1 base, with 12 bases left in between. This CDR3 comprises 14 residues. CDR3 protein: CASSPTGENTEAFF. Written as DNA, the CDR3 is TGTGCCAGCTCGCCCACAGGAGAGAACACTGAAGCTTTCTTT.

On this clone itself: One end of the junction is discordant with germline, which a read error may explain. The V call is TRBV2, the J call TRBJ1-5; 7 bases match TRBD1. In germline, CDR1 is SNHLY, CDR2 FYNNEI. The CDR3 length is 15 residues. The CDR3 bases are TGTGCCAGCAGGGAAGGGGGCAGGGGTGGCCAGCCCCAGCATTTT. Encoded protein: CASREGGRGGQPQHF.

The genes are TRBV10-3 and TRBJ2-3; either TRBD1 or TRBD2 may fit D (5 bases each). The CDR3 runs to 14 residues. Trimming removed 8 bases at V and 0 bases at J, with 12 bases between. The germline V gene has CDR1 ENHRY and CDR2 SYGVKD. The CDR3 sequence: CAISSGLSTDTQYF. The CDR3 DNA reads TGTGCCATCTCCTCGGGGCTGAGCACAGATACGCAGTATTTT.

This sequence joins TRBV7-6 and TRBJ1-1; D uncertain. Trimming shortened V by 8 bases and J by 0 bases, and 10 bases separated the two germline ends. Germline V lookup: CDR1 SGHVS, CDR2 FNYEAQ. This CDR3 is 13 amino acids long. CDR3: CASGQDLNTEAFF. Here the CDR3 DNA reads TGTGCCAGCGGGCAGGATTTGAACACTGAAGCTTTCTTT.

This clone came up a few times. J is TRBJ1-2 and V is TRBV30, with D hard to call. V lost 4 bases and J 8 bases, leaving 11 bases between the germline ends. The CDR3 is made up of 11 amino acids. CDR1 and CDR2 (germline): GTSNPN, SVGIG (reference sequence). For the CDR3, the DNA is TGTGCCTGGATTCGTGTGTTAGGCTACACCTTC. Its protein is CAWIRVLGYTF.

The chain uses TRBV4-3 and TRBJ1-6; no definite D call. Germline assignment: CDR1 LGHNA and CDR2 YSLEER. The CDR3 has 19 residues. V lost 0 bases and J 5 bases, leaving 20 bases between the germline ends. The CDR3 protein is CASSQDPPLRAGHNSPLHF. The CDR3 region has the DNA TGCGCCAGCAGCCAAGACCCACCACTGAGGGCAGGACATAATTCACCCCTCCACTTT.

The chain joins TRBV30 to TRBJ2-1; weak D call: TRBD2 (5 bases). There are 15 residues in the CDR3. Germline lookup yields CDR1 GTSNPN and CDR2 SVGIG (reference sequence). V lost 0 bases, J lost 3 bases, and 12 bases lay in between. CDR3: CAWSVQADVYNEQFF. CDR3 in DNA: TGTGCCTGGAGTGTACAAGCGGACGTCTACAATGAGCAGTTCTTC.

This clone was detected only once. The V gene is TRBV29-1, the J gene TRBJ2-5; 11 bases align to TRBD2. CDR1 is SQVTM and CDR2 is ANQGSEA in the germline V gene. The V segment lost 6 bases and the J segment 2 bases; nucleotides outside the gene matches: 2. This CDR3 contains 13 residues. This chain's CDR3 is CSVRLAGQETQYF. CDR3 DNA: TGCAGCGTCCGACTAGCGGGGCAAGAGACCCAGTACTTC.

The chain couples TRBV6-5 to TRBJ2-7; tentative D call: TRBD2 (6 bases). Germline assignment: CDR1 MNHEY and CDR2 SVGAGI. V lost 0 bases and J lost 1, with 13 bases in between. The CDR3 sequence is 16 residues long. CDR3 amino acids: CASSYSGREASYEQYF. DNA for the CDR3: TGTGCCAGCAGTTACTCTGGAAGGGAGGCGTCCTACGAGCAGTACTTC.

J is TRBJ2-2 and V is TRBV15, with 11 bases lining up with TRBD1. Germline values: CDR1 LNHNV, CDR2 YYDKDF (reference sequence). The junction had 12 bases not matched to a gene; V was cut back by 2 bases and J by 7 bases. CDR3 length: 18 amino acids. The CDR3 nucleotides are TGTGCCACCAGCAGACCGGGGACAGGGGGTTTGAGGGACGGGGAGCTGTTTTTT. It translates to CATSRPGTGGLRDGELFF.

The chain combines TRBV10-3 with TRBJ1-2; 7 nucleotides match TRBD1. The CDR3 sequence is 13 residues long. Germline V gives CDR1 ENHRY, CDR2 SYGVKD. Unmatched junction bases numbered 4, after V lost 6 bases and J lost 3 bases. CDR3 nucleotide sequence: TGTGCCATCAGCCGGGACAGACACTATGGCTACACCTTC. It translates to CAISRDRHYGYTF.

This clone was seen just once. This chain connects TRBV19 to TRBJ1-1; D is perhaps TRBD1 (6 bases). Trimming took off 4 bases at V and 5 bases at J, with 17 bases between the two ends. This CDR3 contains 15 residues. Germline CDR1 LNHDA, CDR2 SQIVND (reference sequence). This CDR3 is CASSRVGRGVTEAFF. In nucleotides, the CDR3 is TGTGCCAGTAGTAGGGTGGGCAGGGGTGTTACTGAAGCTTTCTTT.

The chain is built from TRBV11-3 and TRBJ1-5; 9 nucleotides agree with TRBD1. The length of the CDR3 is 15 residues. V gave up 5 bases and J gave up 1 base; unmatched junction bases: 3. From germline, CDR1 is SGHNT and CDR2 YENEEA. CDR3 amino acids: CASSRGQGSNQPQHF. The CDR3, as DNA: TGTGCCAGCAGCCGCGGACAGGGGAGCAATCAGCCCCAGCATTTT.

Here the CDR3 DNA reads TGCGCCAGCAGCCTACAGGGGGCAGGCACCGGGGAGCTGTTTTTT. It translates to CASSLQGAGTGELFF. V usage is TRBV4-3 and J usage is TRBJ2-2, with 9 positions matching TRBD1. Losses at the gene ends were 4 bases for V and 4 bases for J; bases not matched to a gene: 4. Germline lookup yields CDR1 LGHNA and CDR2 YSLEER. This CDR3 comprises 15 residues.

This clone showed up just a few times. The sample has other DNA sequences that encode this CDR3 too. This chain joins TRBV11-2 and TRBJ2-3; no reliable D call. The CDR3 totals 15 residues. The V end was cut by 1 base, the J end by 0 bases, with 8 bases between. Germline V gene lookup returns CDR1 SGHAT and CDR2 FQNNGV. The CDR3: CASSLAARSTDTQYF. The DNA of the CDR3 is TGTGCCAGCAGCTTAGCGGCTAGAAGCACAGATACGCAGTATTTT.